Below, one TCR beta chain is given with its context. Its target is not known. This CDR3 is built from 14 residues. Germline V gene data show CDR1 as MNHNS and CDR2 as SASEGT. Investigators took roughly 9.5 milliliters of peripheral blood from every donor. Isolated per sample were at least 7 million PBMCs. Together with a sample-barcoded 5' primer, a J-beta primer mix was included in a second PCR lasting about 6 to 12 cycles. Carrying 12 random nucleotides, a template-switch adaptor labeled each individual cDNA molecule. MiXCR, applied by TCRdb to the 5' RACE reads, yields one record per CDR3 protein. This sample has 1,800,000 or so distinct CDR3 sequences, with around 42% found just once. The data were taken from a study of blood T cells in healthy people across ages. Findings and caveats of the study: The fall in TCR beta diversity per million T cells was roughly linear with age.

This clonotype was sampled from a human donor in good health. The sample taken for sequencing was blood. The chain joins TRBV6-1 to TRBJ2-4; 7 nucleotides agree with TRBD1. The DNA end is more similar to TRBJ2-7, so the J call may be wrong. The CDR3 nucleotides are TGTGCCAGCAGGGGACAGCTGCTAAACTACGAGCAGTACTTC. This codes for CASRGQLLNYEQYF.